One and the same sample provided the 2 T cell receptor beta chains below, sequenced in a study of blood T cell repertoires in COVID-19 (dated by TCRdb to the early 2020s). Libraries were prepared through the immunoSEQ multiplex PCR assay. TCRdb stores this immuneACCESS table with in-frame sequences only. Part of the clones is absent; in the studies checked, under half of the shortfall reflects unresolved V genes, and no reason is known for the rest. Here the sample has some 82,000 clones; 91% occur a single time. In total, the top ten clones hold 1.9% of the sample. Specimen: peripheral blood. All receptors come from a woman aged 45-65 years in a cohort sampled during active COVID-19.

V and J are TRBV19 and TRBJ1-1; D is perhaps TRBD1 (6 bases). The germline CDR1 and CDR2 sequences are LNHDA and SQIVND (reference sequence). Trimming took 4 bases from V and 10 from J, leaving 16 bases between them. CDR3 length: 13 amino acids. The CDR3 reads CASSKEHPRGAFF. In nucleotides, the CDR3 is TGTGCCAGTAGTAAGGAACACCCCAGGGGAGCTTTCTTT.

The chain's CDR3 is CASSLRGGAGNSPNEKLFF. CDR3 DNA sequence: TGTGCCAGCAGCTTAAGAGGGGGCGCGGGTAACTCGCCTAATGAAAAACTGTTTTTT. The chain is built from TRBV7-8 and TRBJ1-4; the match to TRBD1 covers 7 bases. Germline V gene lookup returns CDR1 SGHVS and CDR2 FQNEAQ. The V segment lost 2 bases and the J segment 3 bases; nucleotides outside the gene matches: 15. The CDR3 extends over 19 amino acids.